The entry below gives a single T cell receptor beta chain sequence along with its context. No antigen is known for it. No qualities accompany the bases; no much larger clone lies one base away. This sample was included in a study of cytomegalovirus exposure and HLA in healthy donors (dated by TCRdb to about 2017). For the study in its entirety: An earlier analysis of 550 to 700 of the donors reported 250 to 300 Gb of sequence data and some 120 million unique TCR beta sequences from 150 million to 200 million T cells. Roughly 300 gigabases of sequencing data and around 90 million unique TCR sequences made up an early release that covered approximately 700 HLA-typed donors. Among the roughly 380 genotyped donors, roughly 80% belonged to the genetic ancestry cluster associated with self-reported Caucasian donors. The study aimed to test whether cataloging public T cell receptors could reveal signatures of past pathogen exposure. Using immunosequencing, the study profiled T cell repertoires from 666 subjects and related those repertoires to cytomegalovirus serostatus. A separate validation cohort of more than 100 different subjects was used in addition to the 666-subject first cohort. The study combined high-throughput TCR immunosequencing, statistical association of individual TCRs with disease status, and machine learning to predict cytomegalovirus infection status. A later analysis re-examined previously published TCR beta repertoires from 600 to 700 donors and added high-resolution HLA genotyping to investigate patterns of TCR occurrence. In the later analysis, no new phenotypic data were used to find candidate immune exposures; instead, reliance was placed on TCR beta sequences and their occurrence across donors. In an earlier analysis of a few hundred of the donors, high-throughput TCR beta sequencing was used to judge whether each TCR beta V gene segment behaved as functional or pseudogenic. Alongside the repertoire data, information on donor age, sex, ethnicity and CMV serostatus was compiled. A later genetic analysis took genome-wide SNP genotypes for about 55% of the roughly 670 donors and used that subset as a discovery cohort. Every discovery cohort repertoire had been produced on one sequencing platform. HLA typing covered class I and class II loci at four-digit resolution. The number of typed donors differed by locus: about 620-640 for A, B, C, DRB1 and DQB1; roughly 510 for DQA1; approximately 610 for DPA1; and about 470 for DPB1. Four or five DR-DQ haplotypes were treated as single units for association and clustering because of strong linkage in the cohort. Among about 370 genotyped donors of the cohort, an average of approximately 220,000 unique TCR beta nucleotide sequences was sequenced per donor, of which 15% to 20% were non-productive. Points the paper makes about the study in general: According to a later analysis, most CMV-associated TCR beta chains appeared to be HLA-restricted, and the HLA associations seemed to be driven largely by CMV exposure. The 87-base-pair reads could not distinguish some IMGT-functional V segments, including TRBV6-2 and TRBV6-3, so those segments were excluded. In the study, approximately 150 TCR beta chains were listed as associated with cytomegalovirus. An association between a missense DCLRE1C variant and V-gene and J-gene trimming of TCR beta chains was found in a later genetic analysis and replicated in an independent cohort. In a later analysis, TCR association rates were found to vary across HLA loci, with the most associated TCRs seen for DRB1 alleles and the fewest for HLA-C alleles. In an earlier analysis of 587 of the donors, most TCR beta V segments appeared in productive rearrangements about 90% or about 30% of the time, broadly matching IMGT annotations. For the cohort, immune exposure information was limited to CMV serostatus. In both the original and validation cohorts, the classifier was reported to diagnose cytomegalovirus status with high specificity and sensitivity. Only TCR beta chains were sequenced in this cohort, and the absence of alpha or paired-chain data limited detectable features. A few of the identified cytomegalovirus-associated TCR beta chains were confirmed in vitro to be specific for cytomegalovirus antigens. Because HLA typing was unavailable for some donors at each locus, only the typed subset was used in association tests. A further reported finding was that TCR beta sequences accurately predicted the HLA-A and HLA-B alleles for most subjects in the first cohort. Most TCR sequences were observed very rarely across donors, whereas some public TCRs were present in many individuals. Specific HLA alleles were associated with 15,000 to 20,000 TCR beta sequences at a false discovery rate of 0.05 in a later analysis. According to a later analysis, parvovirus B19, influenza, CMV and Epstein-Barr virus appeared linked to several top co-occurrence clusters. When HLA alleles, especially DR and DQ, strongly co-occurred, attributing TCR associations to individual alleles was difficult. According to a later genetic analysis, donors in an Asian-associated ancestry cluster had fewer N-insertions in productive TCRs than the approximately 700-donor mean. Presence/absence analyses assumed roughly uniform sequencing depth across donors, an assumption that may not hold. In a later analysis, HLA-associated TCR beta chains were found to be more clonally expanded and to have lower generation probabilities than equally common non-associated chains. The sequencing pipeline was judged likely to have produced a cluster of highly shared sequence variants as a technical artifact. According to the authors, the approach could potentially be generalized to other disease states and immunological phenotypes. Linkage disequilibrium might explain the correlated functional status among segregating V segments, but an unknown experimental factor could not be ruled out. About 15 rarely observed V segments, including chromosome 9 orphons, were excluded from the earlier analysis of a few hundred of the donors because counts were too low.

Preparation of the library involved the immunoSEQ multiplex PCR assay. The multiplex PCR relied on a mix of 60 forward primers for TCR Vbeta segments and 13 reverse primers for TCR Jbeta segments. The CDR3 region of rearranged TCR beta genes was amplified from genomic DNA by a multiplex PCR assay. Amplified TCR beta libraries were sequenced as 87-base-pair reads on the Illumina HiSeq System. The study's own analysis went as follows. Across the 500 to 850 repertoires, a later analysis counted some 81 million unique TCR beta chains, around 11 million of which were shared by at least two donors. Raw reads were error-corrected and collapsed into unique sequences with a nearest-neighbor algorithm that merged closely related sequences to remove PCR and sequencing errors. V, D and J gene segments were assigned by aligning CDR3 sequences to IMGT reference sequences. Each retained sequence needed at least a six-nucleotide match to both a V gene segment and a J gene segment. Rearrangements were classified as productive when the CDR3 lacked stop codons and remained in frame with V and J, and all other rearrangements were classified as non-productive. CDR3 was defined by IMGT convention, running from the second conserved V-encoded cysteine to the conserved J-encoded phenylalanine. Sequences without an unambiguous match to a single V gene segment were excluded from the earlier analysis of 587 of the donors. An earlier analysis of fewer than 750 of the donors called V segments functional above 56.7% productive rearrangements and segregating when the between-donor standard deviation exceeded 5%. To diagnose cytomegalovirus status from the catalog of TCR beta chain sequences, a statistical classification framework was built. In a later analysis, TCR nucleotide sequences were compared against IMGT/GENE-DB human TR gene sequences so that V and J genes could be assigned. The TCRdist pipeline was used in a later analysis to assign CDR3 sequences and most-parsimonious VDJ recombination scenarios. In a later analysis, each TCR beta chain was defined by its CDR3 amino acid sequence together with its V-gene family, and reads lacking a unique V-gene family were excluded. As a way to deal with suspected cross-contamination and a sequencing artifact, a later analysis dropped 640 or so nucleotide sequences that were highly shared and had low generation probability. In a later analysis, a clonal expansion index was calculated for each public chain from normalized within-repertoire ranks of inferred template counts. A later analysis computed generation probabilities with a VDJ recombination model fitted to out-of-frame rearrangements, and checked the results against IGoR. In a later analysis, hypergeometric tests were used to score TCR-TCR, TCR-HLA and TCR-CMV co-occurrence, with a repertoire-size bias correction applied to TCR pairs. False discovery rates were estimated in a later analysis by permuting HLA or CMV assignments 20 times. A later analysis grouped co-occurring TCRs with DBSCAN, adding TCRdist sequence similarity when clustering within HLA-allele-positive subsets. Repertoires with fewer than 30,000 or more than 120,000 public chains, plus five repertoires with anomalous nucleotide sharing, were excluded from co-occurrence clustering. TCRdb took this table from immuneACCESS and kept in-frame rearrangements with V and J called. Such tables lack part of the clones; where checked against another copy, unresolved V genes explain under half of the gap, and the rest is unexplained. The DNA gave D and trimming, while V, J and clone size come from that table. For this sample the table gives around 100,000 clones, of which around 86% were detected only once. The leading ten clones occupy more than 3% of the sample.

The cohort was made up of approximately 670 healthy bone marrow donors. At the time of sampling, all cohort members were nominally healthy, though unrecorded immune exposures were likely present. The donor was CMV seropositive and belonged to the group of more than 250 seropositive cohort members. A peripheral blood sample was collected from each donor, and TCR beta sequencing was performed on peripheral blood mononuclear cells. The Qiagen DNeasy Blood Extraction Kit was used to extract genomic DNA from the blood cell samples. Counted from cysteine to phenylalanine, this CDR3 has 13 amino acids. The read is trimmed to its CDR3 DNA, 39 bases read in frame from base 1. The germline V end is reduced by 7 bases and the J end by 5 bases; junction bases left unmatched: 7. In the germline V gene, CDR1 corresponds to SQVTM and CDR2 to ANQGSEA.

Input material: PBMCs. The clonotype originates from a female donor in good health and CMV-seropositive. The rearranged chain carries TRBV29-1 and TRBJ2-2, and 7 junction bases match TRBD2. Here is the DNA: TGCAGCGCGGAGTGGCGGGGGACCGGGGAGCTGTTTTTT. Its product reads: CSAEWRGTGELFF.